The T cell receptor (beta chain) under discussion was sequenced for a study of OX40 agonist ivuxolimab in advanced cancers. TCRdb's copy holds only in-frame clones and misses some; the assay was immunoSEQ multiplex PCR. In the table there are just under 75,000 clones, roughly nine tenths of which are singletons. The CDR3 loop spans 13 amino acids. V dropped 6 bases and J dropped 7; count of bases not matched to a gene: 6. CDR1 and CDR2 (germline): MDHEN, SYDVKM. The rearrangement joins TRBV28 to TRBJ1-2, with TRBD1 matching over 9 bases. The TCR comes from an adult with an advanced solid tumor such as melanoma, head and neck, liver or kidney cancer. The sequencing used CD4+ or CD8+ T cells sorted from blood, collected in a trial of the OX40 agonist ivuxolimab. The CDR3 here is CASRGTGRLGYTF. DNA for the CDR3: TGTGCCAGCAGGGGGACAGGGCGTCTTGGCTACACCTTC.